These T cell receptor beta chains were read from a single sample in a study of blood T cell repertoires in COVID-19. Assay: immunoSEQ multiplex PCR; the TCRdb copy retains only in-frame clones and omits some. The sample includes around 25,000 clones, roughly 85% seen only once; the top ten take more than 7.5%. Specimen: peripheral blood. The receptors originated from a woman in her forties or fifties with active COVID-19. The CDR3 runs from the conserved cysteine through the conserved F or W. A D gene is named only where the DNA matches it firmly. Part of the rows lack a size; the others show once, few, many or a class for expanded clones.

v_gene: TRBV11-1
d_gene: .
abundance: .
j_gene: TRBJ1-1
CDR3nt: TGTGCCAGCAGCCGTAATCCAGAGAACACTGAAGCTTTCTTT
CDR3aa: CASSRNPENTEAFF

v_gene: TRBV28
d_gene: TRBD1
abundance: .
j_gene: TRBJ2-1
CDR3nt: TGTGCCAGCAGTACCTCGGGACAGGGTCTAGTCAATGAGCAGTTCTTC
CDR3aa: CASSTSGQGLVNEQFF

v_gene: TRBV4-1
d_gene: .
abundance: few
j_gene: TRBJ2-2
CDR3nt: TGCGCCAGCAGCCAACAGGCCGGGGAGCTGTTTTTT
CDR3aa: CASSQQAGELFF

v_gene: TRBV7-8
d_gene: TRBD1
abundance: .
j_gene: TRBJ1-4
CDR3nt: TGTGCCAGCAGCTTAGAGAGGGGACAGCGTAATGAAAAACTGTTTTTT
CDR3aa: CASSLERGQRNEKLFF

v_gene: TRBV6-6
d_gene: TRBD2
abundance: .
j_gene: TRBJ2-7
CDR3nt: TGTGCCAGCAGGGACGGGAGGGGTTGGTACGAGCAGTACTTC
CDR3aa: CASRDGRGWYEQYF

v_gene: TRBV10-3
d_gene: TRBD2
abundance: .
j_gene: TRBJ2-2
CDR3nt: TGTGCCATCAGTGAGTCGCTAGCGGGAGGGCAGGTCACCGGGGAGCTGTTTTTT
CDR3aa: CAISESLAGGQVTGELFF

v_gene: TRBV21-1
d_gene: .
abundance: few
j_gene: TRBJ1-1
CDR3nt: TGTGCCGGCCACCGGTCGAGCACGGGGGGTACTGAAGCTTTCTTT
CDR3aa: CAGHRSSTGGTEAFF

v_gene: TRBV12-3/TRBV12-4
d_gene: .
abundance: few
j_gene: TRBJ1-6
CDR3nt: TGTGCCAGCAGTTGGCCTAATTCACCCCTCCACTTT
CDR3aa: CASSWPNSPLHF

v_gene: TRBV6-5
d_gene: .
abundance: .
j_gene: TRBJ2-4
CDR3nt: TGTGCCAGCCGGGACTTCTTAGCCAAAAACATTCAGTACTTC
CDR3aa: CASRDFLAKNIQYF

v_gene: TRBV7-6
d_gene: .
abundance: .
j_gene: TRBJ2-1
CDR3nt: TGTGCCAGCAGCCAACCCCTAGCGAACGAGCAGTTCTTC
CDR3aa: CASSQPLANEQFF

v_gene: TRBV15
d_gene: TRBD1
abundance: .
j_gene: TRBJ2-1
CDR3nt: TGTGCCACCAGCGTCAGGACAGGGACCTACTACAATGAGCAGTTCTTC
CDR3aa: CATSVRTGTYYNEQFF

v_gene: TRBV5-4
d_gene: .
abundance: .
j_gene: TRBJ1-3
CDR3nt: TGTGCCAGCAGCCCAATGCCCAGGACTGGAAACACCATATATTTT
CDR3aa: CASSPMPRTGNTIYF

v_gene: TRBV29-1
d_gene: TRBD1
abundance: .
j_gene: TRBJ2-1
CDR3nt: TGCAGCGTCCTATCCGGGACAGGGGGATATGAGCAGTTCTTC
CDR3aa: CSVLSGTGGYEQFF

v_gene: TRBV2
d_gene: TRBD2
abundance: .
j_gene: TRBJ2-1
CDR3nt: TGTGCCAGCGCCACTAGCGGGAGGGCCTATAATGAGCAGTTCTTC
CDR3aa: CASATSGRAYNEQFF

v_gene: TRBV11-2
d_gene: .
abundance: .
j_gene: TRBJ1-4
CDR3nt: TGTGCCAGCAGCTTACAGGGACTTATTAATGAAAAACTGTTTTTT
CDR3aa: CASSLQGLINEKLFF

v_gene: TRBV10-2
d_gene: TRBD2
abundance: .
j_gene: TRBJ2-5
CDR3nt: TGCGCCAGCAGTGAGTCTCTAGCGGGCGCGGAGACCCAGTACTTC
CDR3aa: CASSESLAGAETQYF

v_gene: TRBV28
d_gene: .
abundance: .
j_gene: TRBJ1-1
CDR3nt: TGTGCCAGCAGTAGGACAGACACTGAAGCTTTCTTT
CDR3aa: CASSRTDTEAFF

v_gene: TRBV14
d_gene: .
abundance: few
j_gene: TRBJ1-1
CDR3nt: TGTGCCAGCAGCCCCGGTCGGTACACTGAAGCTTTCTTT
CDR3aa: CASSPGRYTEAFF

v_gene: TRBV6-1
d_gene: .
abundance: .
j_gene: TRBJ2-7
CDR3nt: TGTGCCAGCAGTGACACCTACGAGCAGTACTTC
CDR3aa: CASSDTYEQYF

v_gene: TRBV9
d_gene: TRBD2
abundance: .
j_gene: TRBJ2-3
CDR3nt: TGTGCCAGCAGTTTAGCGGGACGTAACACAGATACGCAGTATTTT
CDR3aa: CASSLAGRNTDTQYF

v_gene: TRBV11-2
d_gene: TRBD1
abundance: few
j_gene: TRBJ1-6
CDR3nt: TGTGCCAGCAGCTCGACAGGGGATAATTCACCCCTCCACTTT
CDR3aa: CASSSTGDNSPLHF

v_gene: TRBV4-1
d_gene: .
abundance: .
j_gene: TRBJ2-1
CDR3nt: TGCGCCAGCAGCCAAGTCACGCGGTCCAATGAGCAGTTCTTC
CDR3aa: CASSQVTRSNEQFF

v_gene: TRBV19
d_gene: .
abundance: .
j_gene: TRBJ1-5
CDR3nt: TGTGCCAGTAGTAAAGGACAGTCATATAGCAATCAGCCCCAGCATTTT
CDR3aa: CASSKGQSYSNQPQHF